Listed below are T cell receptor beta chains from one sample, sequenced in a study of T cells in Graves' hyperthyroidism and ophthalmopathy. TCRdb fed the multiplex PCR reads into MiXCR, producing one record per CDR3 protein. The sample carries 380,000 or so distinct CDR3 sequences, approximately 19% recorded once. The material sequenced was blood. The receptor source for this set is a woman between 18 and 30 years old with Graves' hyperthyroidism. CDR3s include the opening cysteine and the closing phenylalanine or tryptophan. Fields, in order: CDR3 protein, CDR3 DNA, J gene, clone size, V gene, D gene. A D gene is named only where the DNA matches it firmly. Some rows mark clone size as missing; the rest say once, few, many or name a class of expanded clone.

cdr3_aa: CASSGDYDGTEAFF; cdr3_nt: TGCGCCAGCAGCGGAGATTATGATGGGACTGAAGCTTTCTTT; j_call: TRBJ1-1; clone_size: many; v_call: TRBV10-1; d_call: .
cdr3_aa: CASSLEGAWVGELFF; cdr3_nt: TGTGCCAGCAGCTTAGAGGGGGCCTGGGTCGGGGAGCTGTTTTTT; j_call: TRBJ2-2; clone_size: .; v_call: TRBV11-2; d_call: .
cdr3_aa: CAISGGTVGTYEQYF; cdr3_nt: TGTGCCATCAGTGGTGGGACAGTGGGGACATACGAGCAGTACTTC; j_call: TRBJ2-7; clone_size: many; v_call: TRBV10-3; d_call: TRBD1
cdr3_aa: CASTPGSPVGQPQHF; cdr3_nt: TGCGCCAGCACCCCGGGCAGCCCAGTGGGTCAGCCCCAGCATTTT; j_call: TRBJ1-5; clone_size: many; v_call: TRBV10-2; d_call: .
cdr3_aa: CASSDRGTGELFF; cdr3_nt: TGTGCCAGCAGTGACAGGGGCACCGGGGAGCTGTTTTTT; j_call: TRBJ2-2; clone_size: medium-sized; v_call: TRBV2; d_call: .
cdr3_aa: CASCPNRGGAEETQYF; cdr3_nt: TGTGCCAGCTGCCCCAATAGAGGGGGGGCTGAAGAGACCCAGTACTTC; j_call: TRBJ2-5; clone_size: many; v_call: TRBV6-1; d_call: .
cdr3_aa: CASSRDQRGGSETQYF; cdr3_nt: TGCGCCAGCAGTCGTGACCAGCGGGGGGGCTCAGAGACCCAGTACTTC; j_call: TRBJ2-5; clone_size: few; v_call: TRBV5-1; d_call: TRBD2
cdr3_aa: CASSLDGLSNQPQHF; cdr3_nt: TGTGCCAGCAGCTTAGACGGATTAAGCAATCAGCCCCAGCATTTT; j_call: TRBJ1-5; clone_size: many; v_call: TRBV7-8; d_call: .
cdr3_aa: CASSVGPRGGTDTQYF; cdr3_nt: TGTGCCAGCAGCGTAGGGCCAAGAGGGGGCACAGATACGCAGTATTTT; j_call: TRBJ2-3; clone_size: few; v_call: TRBV9; d_call: .
cdr3_aa: CASRIVFGAEAFF; cdr3_nt: TGTGCCAGTAGGATCGTATTTGGCGCTGAAGCTTTCTTT; j_call: TRBJ1-1; clone_size: many; v_call: TRBV19; d_call: .
cdr3_aa: CASSGGWPGQNTEAFF; cdr3_nt: TGTGCCAGCAGTGGGGGGTGGCCAGGGCAAAACACTGAAGCTTTCTTT; j_call: TRBJ1-1; clone_size: many; v_call: TRBV25-1; d_call: .
cdr3_aa: CSAARTVNYGYTF; cdr3_nt: TGCAGTGCTGCCCGGACAGTTAACTATGGCTACACCTTC; j_call: TRBJ1-2; clone_size: .; v_call: TRBV20-1; d_call: .
cdr3_aa: CASSLTSGGADTQYF; cdr3_nt: TGTGCCAGCAGTTTGACTAGCGGGGGGGCAGATACGCAGTATTTT; j_call: TRBJ2-3; clone_size: .; v_call: TRBV2; d_call: TRBD2
cdr3_aa: CASNPGEMNTEAFF; cdr3_nt: TGTGCCAGCAACCCAGGAGAAATGAACACTGAAGCTTTCTTT; j_call: TRBJ1-1; clone_size: many; v_call: TRBV2; d_call: .
cdr3_aa: CAKAGRKTQYF; cdr3_nt: TGTGCCAAGGCAGGGAGGAAGACCCAGTACTTC; j_call: TRBJ2-5; clone_size: many; v_call: TRBV27; d_call: .
cdr3_aa: CASSQAQRLGTEAFF; cdr3_nt: TGCGCCAGCAGCCAAGCTCAACGGTTGGGCACTGAAGCTTTCTTT; j_call: TRBJ1-1; clone_size: few; v_call: TRBV4-1; d_call: .
cdr3_aa: CASSLAARAEALF; cdr3_nt: TGCGCCAGCAGCTTGGCGGCGAGGGCTGAAGCTCTCTTT; j_call: TRBJ1-1; clone_size: few; v_call: TRBV5-1; d_call: .
cdr3_aa: CATSDLDAGGGGELFF; cdr3_nt: TGTGCCACCAGTGATTTGGATGCGGGGGGAGGCGGGGAGCTGTTTTTT; j_call: TRBJ2-2; clone_size: many; v_call: TRBV24-1; d_call: TRBD2
cdr3_aa: CATTGTSGYQETQYF; cdr3_nt: TGTGCCACCACCGGGACTAGCGGTTACCAAGAGACCCAGTACTTC; j_call: TRBJ2-5; clone_size: many; v_call: TRBV15; d_call: TRBD2
cdr3_aa: CASSTQGLNTEAFF; cdr3_nt: TGTGCCAGCAGCACACAGGGCCTGAACACTGAAGCTTTCTTT; j_call: TRBJ1-1; clone_size: many; v_call: TRBV7-2; d_call: .
cdr3_aa: CASTHGSGYTF; cdr3_nt: TGTGCCAGCACCCATGGAAGTGGCTACACCTTC; j_call: TRBJ1-2; clone_size: many; v_call: TRBV3-1; d_call: .
cdr3_aa: CSVEAPLAGGRNTGELFF; cdr3_nt: TGCAGCGTTGAAGCTCCACTTGCAGGGGGCAGGAACACCGGGGAGCTGTTTTTT; j_call: TRBJ2-2; clone_size: many; v_call: TRBV29-1; d_call: TRBD1
cdr3_aa: CASSYEGDKETQYF; cdr3_nt: TGCGCCAGCAGCTATGAGGGGGACAAAGAGACCCAGTACTTC; j_call: TRBJ2-5; clone_size: .; v_call: TRBV5-1; d_call: .
cdr3_aa: CAGSEVRDTIYEQYF; cdr3_nt: TGTGCCGGCAGTGAAGTCCGGGACACAATATACGAGCAGTACTTC; j_call: TRBJ2-7; clone_size: .; v_call: TRBV6-1; d_call: .
cdr3_aa: CASRDRLANTEAFF; cdr3_nt: TGTGCCAGCAGGGACCGCCTGGCGAACACTGAAGCTTTCTTT; j_call: TRBJ1-1; clone_size: few; v_call: TRBV27; d_call: .
cdr3_aa: CAAPDRRRGWIF; cdr3_nt: TGTGCCGCCCCCGACAGGCGCCGAGGGTGGATCTTT; j_call: TRBJ1-1; clone_size: many; v_call: TRBV2; d_call: .
cdr3_aa: CSASVPGRAFYEQYF; cdr3_nt: TGCAGTGCTAGTGTTCCGGGGCGGGCCTTCTACGAGCAGTACTTC; j_call: TRBJ2-7; clone_size: many; v_call: TRBV20-1; d_call: .
cdr3_aa: CSARDLGTSGGLNQETQYF; cdr3_nt: TGCAGTGCTAGAGATCTAGGGACTAGCGGGGGCCTAAACCAAGAGACCCAGTACTTC; j_call: TRBJ2-5; clone_size: many; v_call: TRBV20-1; d_call: TRBD2
cdr3_aa: CASSASDRGNTEAFF; cdr3_nt: TGTGCCAGCAGCGCATCCGACAGGGGTAATACTGAAGCTTTCTTT; j_call: TRBJ1-1; clone_size: many; v_call: TRBV11-2; d_call: TRBD1
cdr3_aa: CAISESNTRGETQYF; cdr3_nt: TGTGCCATCAGTGAGTCGAACACTAGGGGCGAGACCCAGTACTTC; j_call: TRBJ2-5; clone_size: many; v_call: TRBV10-3; d_call: .
cdr3_aa: CASSRPSREYTQYF; cdr3_nt: TGTGCCAGCAGTCGTCCGTCTCGGGAGTATACGCAGTATTTT; j_call: TRBJ2-3; clone_size: many; v_call: TRBV12-3/TRBV12-4; d_call: .
cdr3_aa: CASRGAVSNYGYTF; cdr3_nt: TGTGCCAGCAGAGGTGCAGTCAGTAACTATGGCTACACCTTC; j_call: TRBJ1-2; clone_size: few; v_call: TRBV6-1; d_call: .
cdr3_aa: CASSPRVLGPGNTIYF; cdr3_nt: TGCGCCAGCAGCCCCCGGGTGCTCGGCCCTGGAAACACCATATATTTT; j_call: TRBJ1-3; clone_size: few; v_call: TRBV4-1; d_call: .